The entry below gives a single T cell receptor (beta chain) sequence along with its context. The data belong to a study of Graves' ophthalmopathy and Graves' hyperthyroidism. Amplification targeted the TCR beta CDR3 regions, with RNA transcripts as the source material. Amplification began with first-round RT-PCR using HTBI primers, then second-round multiplex PCR was performed. Each CDR3 protein is one row after TCRdb ran MiXCR on the multiplex PCR reads. The sample lists over a million distinct CDR3 sequences; less than 45% were seen once. Trimming stripped 4 bases from V and 0 bases from J, with 10 bases between. Per germline, CDR1 SQVTM and CDR2 ANQGSEA. CDR3 length: 13 amino acids.

The TCR sequence derives from an adult man with Graves' hyperthyroidism. The sample comprised peripheral blood or thyroid tissue (not recorded which). This chain connects TRBV29-1 to TRBJ2-7; D call uncertain. CDR3 sequence: CSVGPPYSYEQYF. The DNA for the CDR3 is TGCAGCGTTGGCCCACCTTACTCCTACGAGCAGTACTTC.